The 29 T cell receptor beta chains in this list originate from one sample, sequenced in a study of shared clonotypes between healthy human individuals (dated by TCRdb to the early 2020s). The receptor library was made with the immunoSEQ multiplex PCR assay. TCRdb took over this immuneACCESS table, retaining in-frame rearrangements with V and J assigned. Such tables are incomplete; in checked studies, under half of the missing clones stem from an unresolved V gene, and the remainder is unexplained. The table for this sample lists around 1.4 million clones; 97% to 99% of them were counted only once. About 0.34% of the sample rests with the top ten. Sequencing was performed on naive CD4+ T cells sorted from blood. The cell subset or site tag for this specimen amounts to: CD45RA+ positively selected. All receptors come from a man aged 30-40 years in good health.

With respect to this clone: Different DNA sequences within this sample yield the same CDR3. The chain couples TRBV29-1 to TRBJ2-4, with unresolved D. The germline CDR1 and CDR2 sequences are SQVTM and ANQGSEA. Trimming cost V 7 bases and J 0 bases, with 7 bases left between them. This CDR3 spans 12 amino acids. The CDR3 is CSATLAKNIQYF. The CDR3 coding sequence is TGCAGCGCGACCCTAGCCAAAAACATTCAGTACTTC.

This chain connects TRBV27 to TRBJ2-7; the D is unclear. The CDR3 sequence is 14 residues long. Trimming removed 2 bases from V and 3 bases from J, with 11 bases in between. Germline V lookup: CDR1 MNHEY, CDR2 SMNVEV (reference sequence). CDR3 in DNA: TGTGCCAGCAGTTTAAGTCCGACTTTCTACGAGCAGTACTTC. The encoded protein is CASSLSPTFYEQYF.

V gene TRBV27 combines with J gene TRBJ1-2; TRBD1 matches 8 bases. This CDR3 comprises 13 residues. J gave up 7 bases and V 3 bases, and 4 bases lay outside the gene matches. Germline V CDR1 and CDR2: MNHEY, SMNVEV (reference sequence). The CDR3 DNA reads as TGTGCCAGCAGTTTGAGGCAGGGGGCTGGCTACACCTTC. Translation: CASSLRQGAGYTF.

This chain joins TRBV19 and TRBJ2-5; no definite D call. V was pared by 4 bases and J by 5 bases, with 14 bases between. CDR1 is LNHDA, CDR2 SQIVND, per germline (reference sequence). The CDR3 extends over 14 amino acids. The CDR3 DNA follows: TGTGCCAGTAGTACCGACTGGAGTGGGGAGACCCAGTACTTC. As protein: CASSTDWSGETQYF.

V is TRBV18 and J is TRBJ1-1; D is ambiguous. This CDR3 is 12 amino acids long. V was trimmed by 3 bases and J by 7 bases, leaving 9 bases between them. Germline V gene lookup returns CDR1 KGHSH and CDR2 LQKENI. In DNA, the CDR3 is TGTGCCAGCTCACCCTCGGGCCGTGAAGCTTTCTTT. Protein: CASSPSGREAFF.

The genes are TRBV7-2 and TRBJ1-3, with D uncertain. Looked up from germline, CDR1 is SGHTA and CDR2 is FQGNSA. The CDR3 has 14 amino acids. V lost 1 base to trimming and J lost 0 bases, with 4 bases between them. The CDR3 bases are TGTGCCAGCAGCTTAGACGGCTCTGGAAACACCATATATTTT. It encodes CASSLDGSGNTIYF.

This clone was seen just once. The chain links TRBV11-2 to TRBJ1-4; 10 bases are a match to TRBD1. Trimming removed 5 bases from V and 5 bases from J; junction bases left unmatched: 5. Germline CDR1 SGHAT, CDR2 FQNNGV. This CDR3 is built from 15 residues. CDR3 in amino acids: CASSTSTGGNEKLFF. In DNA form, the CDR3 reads TGTGCCAGCAGCACGTCGACAGGGGGCAATGAAAAACTGTTTTTT.

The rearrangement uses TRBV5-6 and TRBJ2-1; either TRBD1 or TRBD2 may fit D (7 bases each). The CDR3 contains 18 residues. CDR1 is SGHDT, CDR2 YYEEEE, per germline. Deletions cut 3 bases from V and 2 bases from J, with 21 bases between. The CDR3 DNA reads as TGTGCCAGCAGCTCAAGACAGGGTCTAGCGGCCACCTACAATGAGCAGTTCTTC. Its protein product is CASSSRQGLAATYNEQFF.

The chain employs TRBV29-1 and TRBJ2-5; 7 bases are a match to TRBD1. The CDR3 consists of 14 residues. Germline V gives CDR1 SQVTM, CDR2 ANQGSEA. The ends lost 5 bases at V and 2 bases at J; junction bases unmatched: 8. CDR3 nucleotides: TGCAGCGTTCGGACAGGTGTCTGGCAAGAGACCCAGTACTTC. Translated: CSVRTGVWQETQYF.

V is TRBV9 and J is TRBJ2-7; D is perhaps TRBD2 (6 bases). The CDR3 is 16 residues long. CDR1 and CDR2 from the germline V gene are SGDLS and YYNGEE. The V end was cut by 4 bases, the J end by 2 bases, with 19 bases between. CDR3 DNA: TGTGCCAGCAGCCCTCCTCCTATGGGCGGGACCTACGAGCAGTACTTC. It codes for CASSPPPMGGTYEQYF.

The CDR3 DNA is TGTGCCAGCAGTTTTTGGCAGGACAATGAGCAGTTCTTC. Protein sequence: CASSFWQDNEQFF. The chain has TRBV28 and TRBJ2-1, with unresolved D. The CDR3 runs to 13 residues. The germline V gene has CDR1 MDHEN and CDR2 SYDVKM. Between the trimmed V and J ends, which lost 3 bases and 5 bases, there was a span of 8 bases.

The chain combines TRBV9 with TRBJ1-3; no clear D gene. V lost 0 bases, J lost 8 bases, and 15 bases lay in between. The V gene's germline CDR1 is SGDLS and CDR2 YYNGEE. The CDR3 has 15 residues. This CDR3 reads CASSVDQAQMDTIYF. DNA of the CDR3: TGTGCCAGCAGCGTAGATCAGGCCCAGATGGACACCATATATTTT.

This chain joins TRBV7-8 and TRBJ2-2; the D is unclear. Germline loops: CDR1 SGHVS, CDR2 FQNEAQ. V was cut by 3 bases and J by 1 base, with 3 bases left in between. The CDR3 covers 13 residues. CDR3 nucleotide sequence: TGTGCCAGCAGCTTTCTGAACACCGGGGAGCTGTTTTTT. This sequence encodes CASSFLNTGELFF.

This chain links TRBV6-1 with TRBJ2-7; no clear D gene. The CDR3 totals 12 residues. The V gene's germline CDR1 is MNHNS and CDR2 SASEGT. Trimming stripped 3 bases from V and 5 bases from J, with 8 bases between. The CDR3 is CASSEIGDEQYF. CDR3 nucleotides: TGTGCCAGCAGTGAGATTGGGGACGAGCAGTACTTC.

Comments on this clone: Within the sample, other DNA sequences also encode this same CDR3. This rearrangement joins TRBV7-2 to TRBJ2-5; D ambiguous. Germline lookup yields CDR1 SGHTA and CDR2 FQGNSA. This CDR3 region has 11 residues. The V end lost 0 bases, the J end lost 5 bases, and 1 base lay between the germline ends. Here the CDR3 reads CASSLAETQYF. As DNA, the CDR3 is TGTGCCAGCAGCTTAGCGGAGACCCAGTACTTC.

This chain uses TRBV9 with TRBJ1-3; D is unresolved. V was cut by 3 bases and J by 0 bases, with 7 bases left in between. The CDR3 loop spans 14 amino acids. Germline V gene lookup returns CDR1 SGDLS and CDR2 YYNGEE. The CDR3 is CASSAHRSGNTIYF. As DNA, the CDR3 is TGTGCCAGCAGCGCCCACCGCTCTGGAAACACCATATATTTT.

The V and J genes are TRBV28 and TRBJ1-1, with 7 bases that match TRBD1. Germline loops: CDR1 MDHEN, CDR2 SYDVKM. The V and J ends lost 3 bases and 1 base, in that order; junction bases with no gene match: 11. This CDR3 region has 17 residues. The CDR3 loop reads CASSFTGKGTANTEAFF. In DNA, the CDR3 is TGTGCCAGCAGTTTCACAGGAAAAGGGACAGCGAACACTGAAGCTTTCTTT.

The CDR3 DNA sequence: TGCGCCAGCAGCTTGGATGGGTACAGCTACACTGAAGCTTTCTTT. This codes for CASSLDGYSYTEAFF. The chain carries TRBV5-1 and TRBJ1-1, with D unresolved. The CDR3 consists of 15 residues. Looked up from germline, CDR1 is SGHRS and CDR2 is YFSETQ. Trimming took off 0 bases at V and 3 bases at J, with 12 bases between the two ends.

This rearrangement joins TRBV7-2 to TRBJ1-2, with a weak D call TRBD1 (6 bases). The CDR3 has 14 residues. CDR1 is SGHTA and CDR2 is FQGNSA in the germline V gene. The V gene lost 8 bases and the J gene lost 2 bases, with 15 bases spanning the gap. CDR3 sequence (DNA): TGTGCCAGCGTACAGGGCGGGTCCAACTATGGCTACACCTTC. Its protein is CASVQGGSNYGYTF.

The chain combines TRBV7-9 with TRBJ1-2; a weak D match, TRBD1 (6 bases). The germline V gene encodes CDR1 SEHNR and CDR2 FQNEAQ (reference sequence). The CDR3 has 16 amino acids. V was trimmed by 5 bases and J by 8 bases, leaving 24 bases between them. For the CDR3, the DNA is TGTGCCAGCAGCCATGGTTCAGGGGCTGATCCGAGGGGCTACACCTTC. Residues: CASSHGSGADPRGYTF. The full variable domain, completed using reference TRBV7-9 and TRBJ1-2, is DTGVSQNPRHKITKRGQNVTFRCDPISEHNRLYWYRQTLGQGPEFLTYFQNEAQLEKSRLLSDRFSAERPKGSFSTLEIQRTEQGDSAMYLCASSHGSGADPRGYTFGSGTRLTVV.

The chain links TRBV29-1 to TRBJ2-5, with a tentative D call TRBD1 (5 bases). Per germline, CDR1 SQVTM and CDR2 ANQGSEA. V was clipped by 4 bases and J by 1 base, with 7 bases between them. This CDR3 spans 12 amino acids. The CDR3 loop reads CSVAGIQETQYF. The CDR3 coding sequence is TGCAGCGTTGCAGGGATCCAAGAGACCCAGTACTTC.

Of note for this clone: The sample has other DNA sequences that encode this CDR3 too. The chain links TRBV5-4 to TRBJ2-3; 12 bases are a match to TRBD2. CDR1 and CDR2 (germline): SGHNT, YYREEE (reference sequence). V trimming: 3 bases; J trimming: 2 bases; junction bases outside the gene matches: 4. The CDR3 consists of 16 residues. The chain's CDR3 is CASSSRTSGITDTQYF. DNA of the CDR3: TGTGCCAGCAGCTCTCGGACTAGCGGGATCACAGATACGCAGTATTTT. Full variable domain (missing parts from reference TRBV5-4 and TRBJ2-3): ETGVTQSPTHLIKTRGQQVTLRCSSQSGHNTVSWYQQALGQGPQFIFQYYREEENGRGNFPPRFSGLQFPNYSSELNVNALELDDSALYLCASSSRTSGITDTQYFGPGTRLTVL.

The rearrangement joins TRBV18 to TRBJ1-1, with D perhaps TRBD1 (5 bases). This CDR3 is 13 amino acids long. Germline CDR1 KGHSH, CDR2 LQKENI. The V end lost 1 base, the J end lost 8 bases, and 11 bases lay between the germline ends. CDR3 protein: CASSPLRGGEAFF. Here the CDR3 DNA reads TGTGCCAGCTCACCACTGAGGGGAGGGGAAGCTTTCTTT.

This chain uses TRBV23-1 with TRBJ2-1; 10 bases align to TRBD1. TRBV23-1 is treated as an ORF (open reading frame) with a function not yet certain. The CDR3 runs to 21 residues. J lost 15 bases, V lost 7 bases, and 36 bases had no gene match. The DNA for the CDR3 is TGCGCCAGCACCCAATACGGCGGGACAGGGGAAGAGCGGGAGTTGCTGTGCATGCGGTTCTTC. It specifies CASTQYGGTGEERELLCMRFF.

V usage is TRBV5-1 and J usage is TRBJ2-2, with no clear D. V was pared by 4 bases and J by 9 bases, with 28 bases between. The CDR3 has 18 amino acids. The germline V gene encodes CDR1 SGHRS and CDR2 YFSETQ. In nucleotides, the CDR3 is TGCGCCAGCAGCCTTCTCCAAGGGCGGAATGTGGAAGGAAGGGAGCTGTTTTTT. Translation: CASSLLQGRNVEGRELFF. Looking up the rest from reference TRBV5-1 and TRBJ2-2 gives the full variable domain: KAGVTQTPRYLIKTRGQQVTLSCSPISGHRSVSWYQQTPGQGLQFLFEYFSETQRNKGNFPGRFSGRQFSNSRSEMNVSTLELGDSALYLCASSLLQGRNVEGRELFFGEGSRLTVL.

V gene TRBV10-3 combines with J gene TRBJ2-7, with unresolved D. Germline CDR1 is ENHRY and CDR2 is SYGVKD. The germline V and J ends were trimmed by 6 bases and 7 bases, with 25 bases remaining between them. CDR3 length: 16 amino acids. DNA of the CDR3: TGTGCCATCAGGTTCGGTAGCCCAGAGCCCTTAGGTGAGCAGTACTTC. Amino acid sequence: CAIRFGSPEPLGEQYF.

In DNA form, the CDR3 reads TGTGCCAGCAGCTTAACGTTCGGAGATACGCAGTATTTT. Its translation: CASSLTFGDTQYF. The chain combines TRBV7-3 with TRBJ2-3; D call uncertain. The ends were cut back, 0 bases at V and 5 bases at J, with 6 bases in the middle. Germline V gene sequence: CDR1 SGHTA, CDR2 FQGTGA. The CDR3 has 13 residues.

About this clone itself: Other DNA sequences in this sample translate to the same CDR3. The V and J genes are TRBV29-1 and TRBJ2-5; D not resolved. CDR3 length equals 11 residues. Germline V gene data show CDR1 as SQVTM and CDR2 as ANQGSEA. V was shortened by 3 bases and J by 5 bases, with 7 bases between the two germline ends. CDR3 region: CSVEVRETQYF. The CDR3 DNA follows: TGCAGCGTTGAGGTTCGGGAGACCCAGTACTTC.

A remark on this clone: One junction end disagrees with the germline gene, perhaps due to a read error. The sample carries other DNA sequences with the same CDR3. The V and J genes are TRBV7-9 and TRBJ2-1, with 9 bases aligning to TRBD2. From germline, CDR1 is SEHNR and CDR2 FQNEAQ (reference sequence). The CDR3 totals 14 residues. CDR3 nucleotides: TGTGCCAGCAGCCTAGCGGGGTCCTACAATGAGCAGTTCTTC. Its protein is CASSLAGSYNEQFF.